This TCR beta chain was observed in a study of regulatory T cells in long-lasting Graves disease. About the research overall: Persistence in Graves' disease required over 5 years of antithyroid drugs plus positive TSH receptor antibodies.

The CDR3 covers 14 residues. CDR1 DFQATT and CDR2 SNEGSKA come from the germline V gene (reference sequence). Losses at the gene ends were 5 bases for V and 1 base for J; bases not matched to a gene: 3. Time point defined: persistent/refractory GD, antithyroid drugs over 5 years with positive TRAb. Generation of the TCR library employed RNA extracted from PBMCs. The source of the patients was an endocrinology department in Xi'an, China. Findings and caveats of the study: Shared public clonotypes totalled some 2,500 in persistent patients, compared with 966 in new patients. It was in persistent disease that TRBV28, TRBJ1-2 and TRBJ2-5 were favored.

In building TCR beta libraries, iRepertoire HTBI primers were used together with Arm-PCR of CDR3 regions. MiXCR, applied by TCRdb to the multiplex PCR reads, yields one record per CDR3 protein. The sample comprises roughly 500,000 distinct CDR3 sequences, roughly 21% of which are singletons, and about 6.6% rests with the top ten. As for this clonotype: The target antigen is unknown.

The origin of this receptor is a female donor with Graves disease. Sample: peripheral blood mononuclear cells (PBMCs), taken when the disease was refractory, from a patient treated with antithyroid drugs. This chain uses TRBV20-1 with TRBJ2-2, with 8 bases identical to TRBD2. DNA for the CDR3: TGCAGTGCTTCCGGGACTAGGAACACCGGGGAGCTGTTTTTT. This gives the protein CSASGTRNTGELFF.